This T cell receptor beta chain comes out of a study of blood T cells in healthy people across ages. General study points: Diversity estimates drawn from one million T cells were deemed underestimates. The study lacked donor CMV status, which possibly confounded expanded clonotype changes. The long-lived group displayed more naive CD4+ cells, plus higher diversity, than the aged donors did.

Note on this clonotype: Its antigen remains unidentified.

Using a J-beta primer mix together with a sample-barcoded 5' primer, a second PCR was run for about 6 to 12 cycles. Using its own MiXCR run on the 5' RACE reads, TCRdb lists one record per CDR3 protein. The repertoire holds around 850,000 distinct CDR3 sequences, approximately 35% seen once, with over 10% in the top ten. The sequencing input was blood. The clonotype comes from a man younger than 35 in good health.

CDR3 sequence reads: CASNPTALEEKLFF. The CDR3 DNA reads as TGTGCCAGCAACCCCACAGCTCTAGAAGAAAAACTGTTTTTT. The rearrangement uses TRBV27 and TRBJ1-4; D ambiguous. Germline assignment: CDR1 MNHEY and CDR2 SMNVEV (reference sequence). The CDR3 runs to 14 residues. Trimming stripped 7 bases from V and 8 bases from J, with 17 bases between.